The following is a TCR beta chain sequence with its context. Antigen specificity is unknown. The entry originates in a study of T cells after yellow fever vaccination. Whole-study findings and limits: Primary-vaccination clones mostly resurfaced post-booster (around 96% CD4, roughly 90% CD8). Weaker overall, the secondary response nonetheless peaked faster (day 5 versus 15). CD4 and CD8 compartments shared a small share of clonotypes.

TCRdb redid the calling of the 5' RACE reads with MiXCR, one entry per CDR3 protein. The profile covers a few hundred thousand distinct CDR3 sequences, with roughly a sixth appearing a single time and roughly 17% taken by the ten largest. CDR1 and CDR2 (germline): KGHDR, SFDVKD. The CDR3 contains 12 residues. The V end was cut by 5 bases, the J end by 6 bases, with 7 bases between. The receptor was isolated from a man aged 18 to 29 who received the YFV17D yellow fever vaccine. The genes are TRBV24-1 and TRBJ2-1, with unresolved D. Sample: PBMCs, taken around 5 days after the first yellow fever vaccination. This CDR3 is CATSGQSNEQFF. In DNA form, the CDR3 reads TGTGCCACCAGTGGCCAGAGCAATGAGCAGTTCTTC.